The sequence of this T cell receptor (beta chain) was determined in a study of CD8 T cells in Susac syndrome. Whole-study context: Active disease was present in 5 or 6 of the sequenced Susac syndrome patients, and remission in fewer than 10.

Random hexamers were used to reverse transcribe the RNA input (about 0.5 to 1 ug). Amplification of TCR beta CDR3 across 54 Vbeta and 13 Jbeta was performed with immunoSEQ multiplex PCR. TCRdb independently ran MiXCR on the immunoSEQ multiplex PCR reads; one entry per CDR3 protein. The table has some 180,000 distinct CDR3 sequences, over 90% seen once. About this clonotype itself: Its cognate antigen is unknown.

General observations from the study: Where Susac syndrome CD4+ T cell repertoires were concerned, no clonal expansion was evident.

Sequencing of TCR beta was undertaken in CD8+ and CD4+ T cells derived from blood. The CDR3 contains 14 residues. V shed 1 base and J 4 bases; nucleotides not matched to a gene: 5. CDR1 is DFQATT and CDR2 is SNEGSKA in the germline V gene (reference sequence). The J gene is TRBJ2-7, the V gene TRBV20-1; 9 nucleotides agree with TRBD2. This TCR was recovered from a human donor with Susac syndrome. Sequenced: CD4+ T cells from PBMCs. The CDR3 sequence: CSARASSGRYEQYF. DNA for the CDR3: TGCAGTGCTAGAGCGAGTAGCGGGAGATACGAGCAGTACTTC.